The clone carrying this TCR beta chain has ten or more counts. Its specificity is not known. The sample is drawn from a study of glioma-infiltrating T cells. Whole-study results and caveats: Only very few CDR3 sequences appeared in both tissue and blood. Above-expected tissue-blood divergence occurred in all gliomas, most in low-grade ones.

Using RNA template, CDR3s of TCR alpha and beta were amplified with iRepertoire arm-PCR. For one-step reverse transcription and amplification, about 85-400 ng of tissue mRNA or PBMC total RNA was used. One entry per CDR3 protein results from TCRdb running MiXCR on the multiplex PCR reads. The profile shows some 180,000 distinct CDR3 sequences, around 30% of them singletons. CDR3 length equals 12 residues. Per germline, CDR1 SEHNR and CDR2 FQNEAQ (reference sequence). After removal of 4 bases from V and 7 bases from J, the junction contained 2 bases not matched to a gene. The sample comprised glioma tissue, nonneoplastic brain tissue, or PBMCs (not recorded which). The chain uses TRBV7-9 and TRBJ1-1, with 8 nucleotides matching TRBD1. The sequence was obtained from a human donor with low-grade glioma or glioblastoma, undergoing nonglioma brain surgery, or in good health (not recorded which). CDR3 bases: TGTGCCAGCAGCTACGGGACAGGTGAAGCTTTCTTT. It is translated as CASSYGTGEAFF.